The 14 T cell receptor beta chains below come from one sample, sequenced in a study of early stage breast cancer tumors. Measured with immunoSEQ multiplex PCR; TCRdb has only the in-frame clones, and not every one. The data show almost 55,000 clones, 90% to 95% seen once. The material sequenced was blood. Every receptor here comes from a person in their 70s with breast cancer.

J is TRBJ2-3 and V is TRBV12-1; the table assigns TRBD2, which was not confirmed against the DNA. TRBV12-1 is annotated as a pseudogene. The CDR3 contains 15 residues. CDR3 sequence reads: CASSFGLAGPDTQYF. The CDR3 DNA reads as TGTGCCAGCAGCTTTGGGTTAGCGGGGCCAGATACGCAGTATTTT.

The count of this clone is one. CDR3 bases: TGTGCCAGCAGGGAACAGGGAGACTCTGGAAACACCATATATTTT. It encodes CASREQGDSGNTIYF. V usage is TRBV28 and J usage is TRBJ1-3, with a weak D call TRBD1 (6 bases). Germline V gene data show CDR1 as MDHEN and CDR2 as SYDVKM. The CDR3 loop spans 15 amino acids. V was pared by 6 bases and J by 0 bases, with 12 bases between.

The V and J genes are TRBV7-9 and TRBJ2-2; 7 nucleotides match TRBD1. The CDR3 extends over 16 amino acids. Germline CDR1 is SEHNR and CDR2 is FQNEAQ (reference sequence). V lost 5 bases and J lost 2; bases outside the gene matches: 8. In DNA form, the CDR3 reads TGTGCCAGCAGCGGGGACAGCGGACCAAACACCGGGGAGCTGTTTTTT. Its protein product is CASSGDSGPNTGELFF.

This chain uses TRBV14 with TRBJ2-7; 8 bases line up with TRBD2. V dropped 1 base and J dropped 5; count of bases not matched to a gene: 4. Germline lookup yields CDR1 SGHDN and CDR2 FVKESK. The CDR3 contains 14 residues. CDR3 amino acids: CASSQVGRADEQYF. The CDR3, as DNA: TGTGCCAGCAGCCAAGTCGGGAGGGCCGACGAGCAGTACTTC.

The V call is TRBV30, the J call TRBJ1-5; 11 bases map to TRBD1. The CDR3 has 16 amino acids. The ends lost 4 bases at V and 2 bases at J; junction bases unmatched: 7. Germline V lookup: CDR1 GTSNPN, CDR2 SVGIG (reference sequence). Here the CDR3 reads CAWTGQGAAGNQPQHF. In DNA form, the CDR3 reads TGTGCCTGGACTGGACAGGGGGCCGCCGGCAATCAGCCCCAGCATTTT.

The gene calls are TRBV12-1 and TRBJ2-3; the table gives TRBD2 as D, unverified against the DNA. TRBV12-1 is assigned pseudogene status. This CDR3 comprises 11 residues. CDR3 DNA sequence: TGTGCCGGCGAACTCGAGGGTACGCAGTATTTT. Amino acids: CAGELEGTQYF.

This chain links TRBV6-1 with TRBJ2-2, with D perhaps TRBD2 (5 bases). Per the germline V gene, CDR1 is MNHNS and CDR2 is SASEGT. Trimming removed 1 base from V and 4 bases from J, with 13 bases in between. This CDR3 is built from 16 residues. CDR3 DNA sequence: TGTGCCAGCAGTGAAGGTATTAGCGAGGTCACCGGGGAGCTGTTTTTT. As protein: CASSEGISEVTGELFF.

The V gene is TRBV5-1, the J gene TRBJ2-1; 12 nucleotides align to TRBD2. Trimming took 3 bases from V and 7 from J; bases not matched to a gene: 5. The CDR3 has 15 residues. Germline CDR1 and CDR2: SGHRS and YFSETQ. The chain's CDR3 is CASSSLAGGANEQFF. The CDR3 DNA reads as TGCGCCAGCAGCTCCCTAGCGGGGGGGGCTAATGAGCAGTTCTTC.

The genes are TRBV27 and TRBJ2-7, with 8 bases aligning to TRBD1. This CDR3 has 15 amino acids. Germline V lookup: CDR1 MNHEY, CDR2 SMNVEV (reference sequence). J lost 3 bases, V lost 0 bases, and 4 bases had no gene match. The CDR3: CASSLSRTGNYEQYF. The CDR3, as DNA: TGTGCCAGCAGTTTATCCCGGACAGGGAACTACGAGCAGTACTTC.

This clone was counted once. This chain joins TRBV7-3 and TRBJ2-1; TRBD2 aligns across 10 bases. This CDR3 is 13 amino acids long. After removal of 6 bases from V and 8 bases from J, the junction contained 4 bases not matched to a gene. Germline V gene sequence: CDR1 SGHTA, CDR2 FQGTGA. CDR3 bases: TGTGCCAGCAGGGTAGCGGGAGGCCATGAGCAGTTCTTC. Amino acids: CASRVAGGHEQFF.

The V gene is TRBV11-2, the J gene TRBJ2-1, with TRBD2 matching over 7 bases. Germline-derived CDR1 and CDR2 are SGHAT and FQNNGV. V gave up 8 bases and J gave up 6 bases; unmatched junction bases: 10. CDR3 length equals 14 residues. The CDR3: CASGGRGVANEQFF. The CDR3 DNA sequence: TGTGCCAGCGGGGGACGGGGGGTGGCCAATGAGCAGTTCTTC. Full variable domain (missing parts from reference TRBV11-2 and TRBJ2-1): EAGVAQSPRYKIIEKRQSVAFWCNPISGHATLYWYQQILGQGPKLLIQFQNNGVVDDSQLPKDRFSAERLKGVDSTLKIQPAKLEDSAVYLCASGGRGVANEQFFGPGTRLTVL.

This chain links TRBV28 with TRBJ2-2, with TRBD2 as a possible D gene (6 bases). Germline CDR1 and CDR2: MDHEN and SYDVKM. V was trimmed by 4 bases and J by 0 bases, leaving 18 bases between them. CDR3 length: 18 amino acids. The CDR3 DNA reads TGTGCCAGCAGTTCCGGATGGGGCGGGGTAACGAACACCGGGGAGCTGTTTTTT. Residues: CASSSGWGGVTNTGELFF.

The CDR3 DNA is TGTGCCAGCAGCCTTACAGATACGCAGTATTTT. Encoded protein: CASSLTDTQYF. V and J are TRBV7-9 and TRBJ2-3; D remains unclear. This CDR3 is built from 11 residues. The V end lost 5 bases, the J end lost 3 bases, and 3 bases lay between the germline ends. The V gene's germline CDR1 is SEHNR and CDR2 FQNEAQ (reference sequence).

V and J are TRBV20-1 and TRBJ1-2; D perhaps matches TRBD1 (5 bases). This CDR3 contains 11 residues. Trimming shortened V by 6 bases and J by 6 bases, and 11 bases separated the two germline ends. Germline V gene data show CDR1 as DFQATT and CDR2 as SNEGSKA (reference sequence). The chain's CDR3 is CSATTGDGYTF. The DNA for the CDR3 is TGCAGTGCCACAACAGGTGATGGCTACACCTTC.